One and the same sample provided the 18 T cell receptor beta chains below, sequenced in a study of CD8+ T cells in alopecia areata. Sequencing templates came from extracted RNA that was reverse transcribed into cDNA. Profiling relied on immunoSEQ multiplex PCR, and the TCRdb table lists in-frame clones only, not all of them. The sample lists over 110,000 clones, 40% to 65% occurring once. Sequences were derived from CD4+ T cells sorted from blood, sampled at week 0. All receptors come from a human donor with alopecia areata.

This clone was observed a few times. The chain recombines TRBV30 with TRBJ2-2, with D unresolved. Germline V gene sequence: CDR1 GTSNPN, CDR2 SVGIG (reference sequence). The V end was cut by 4 bases, the J end by 7 bases, with 7 bases between. The CDR3 runs to 11 residues. The CDR3 protein is CAWIGSGELFF. The DNA for the CDR3 is TGTGCCTGGATTGGCAGCGGGGAGCTGTTTTTT.

In this sample, this clone turned up a few times. The CDR3 region is CASSPDVTIGEQFF. The CDR3 DNA reads as TGTGCCAGCAGCCCCGACGTAACAATAGGTGAGCAGTTCTTC. This chain connects TRBV7-2 to TRBJ2-1; D remains ambiguous. V was cut by 5 bases and J by 9 bases, with 17 bases left in between. Germline V gene data show CDR1 as SGHTA and CDR2 as FQGNSA. This CDR3 contains 14 residues.

The chain couples TRBV6-6 to TRBJ1-2; perhaps TRBD1 as D (5 bases). Germline CDR1 is MNHNY and CDR2 is SVGAGI (reference sequence). The CDR3 loop spans 13 amino acids. The V gene lost 0 bases and the J gene lost 5 bases, with 7 bases spanning the gap. The CDR3 sequence: CASSYSKGYGYTF. CDR3 sequence (DNA): TGTGCCAGCAGTTACTCGAAGGGGTATGGCTACACCTTC.

The rearrangement joins TRBV10-3 to TRBJ2-5, with 7 positions matching TRBD1. After removal of 5 bases from V and 7 bases from J, the junction contained 16 bases not matched to a gene. The CDR3 spans 16 residues. From germline, CDR1 is ENHRY and CDR2 SYGVKD. The CDR3 coding sequence is TGTGCCATCAGTCGGACAACATATAGGACAGGCGGGACCCAGTACTTC. This translates into CAISRTTYRTGGTQYF.

CDR3 residues: CASSVLRSAAGVAYEQYF. DNA for the CDR3: TGTGCCAGCAGCGTACTTCGTAGCGCGGCGGGGGTCGCCTACGAGCAGTACTTC. The V call is TRBV9, the J call TRBJ2-7; TRBD2 aligns across 7 bases. This CDR3 has 18 amino acids. Germline V gene data show CDR1 as SGDLS and CDR2 as YYNGEE. V shed 1 base, J shed 2 bases, and the junction held 15 bases outside the gene matches.

J is TRBJ2-2 and V is TRBV30, with TRBD2 matching 12 bases. Trimming at V came to 5 bases and at J to 5 bases, leaving 12 bases not matched to a gene. CDR3 size: 17 residues. The germline V gene encodes CDR1 GTSNPN and CDR2 SVGIG (reference sequence). The CDR3 spells CAWGRSRTSGITGELFF. CDR3 DNA: TGTGCCTGGGGGAGATCCCGGACTAGCGGGATAACCGGGGAGCTGTTTTTT.

V and J are TRBV7-8 and TRBJ2-3; D uncertain. The CDR3 is made up of 13 amino acids. The germline CDR1 and CDR2 sequences are SGHVS and FQNEAQ. V lost 1 base and J lost 4, with 6 bases in between. The CDR3, as DNA: TGTGCCAGCAGCTTAGAGACTCCAGATACGCAGTATTTT. Translating gives CASSLETPDTQYF.

This clone was observed a handful of times. V and J are TRBV2 and TRBJ2-5, with a possible D match to TRBD2 (5 bases). Germline CDR1 reads SNHLY; CDR2 reads FYNNEI. V lost 3 bases, J lost 4 bases, and 9 bases lay in between. This CDR3 has 13 residues. DNA of the CDR3: TGTGCCAGCAGTGAGATCGGAGGAGAGACCCAGTACTTC. This codes for CASSEIGGETQYF.

The chain recombines TRBV15 with TRBJ1-4; D call uncertain. Deletions cut 5 bases from V and 4 bases from J, with 5 bases between. CDR3 length: 12 amino acids. The germline V gene has CDR1 LNHNV and CDR2 YYDKDF (reference sequence). As DNA, the CDR3 is TGTGCCACCAGCCGGCTTAATGAAAAACTGTTTTTT. Amino acid sequence: CATSRLNEKLFF. Variable domain in full (rest from reference TRBV15 and TRBJ1-4): DAMVIQNPRYQVTQFGKPVTLSCSQTLNHNVMYWYQQKSSQAPKLLFHYYDKDFNNEADTPDNFQSRRPNTSFCFLDIRSPGLGDTAMYLCATSRLNEKLFFGSGTQLSVL.

This clone was picked up one time. The chain has TRBV11-2 and TRBJ1-2; D unclear. V was shortened by 5 bases and J by 8 bases, with 21 bases between the two germline ends. The germline CDR1 and CDR2 sequences are SGHAT and FQNNGV. This CDR3 spans 15 amino acids. This CDR3 is CASSPDPQLSEGYTF. The CDR3 DNA reads TGTGCCAGCAGCCCCGATCCCCAGCTCTCGGAGGGCTACACCTTC.

The chain uses TRBV6-6 and TRBJ1-4; D may be TRBD1 (6 bases). Germline CDR1 reads MNHNY; CDR2 reads SVGAGI (reference sequence). Trimming removed 3 bases at V and 4 bases at J, with 12 bases between. The CDR3 runs to 15 residues. CDR3 loop: CASSYVIGGNEKLFF. CDR3 bases: TGTGCCAGCAGTTATGTCATAGGGGGTAATGAAAAACTGTTTTTT.

For the CDR3, the DNA is TGCAGCGTTGAAGAGGGGGGTCGGGGAGAAAAACTGTTTTTT. Protein sequence: CSVEEGGRGEKLFF. This chain uses TRBV29-1 with TRBJ1-4; TRBD1 is a possible D gene (5 bases). Germline values: CDR1 SQVTM, CDR2 ANQGSEA. The V end was cut by 0 bases, the J end by 8 bases, with 13 bases between. There are 14 residues in the CDR3. Looking up the rest from reference TRBV29-1 and TRBJ1-4 gives the full variable domain: SAVISQKPSRDICQRGTSLTIQCQVDSQVTMMFWYRQQPGQSLTLIATANQGSEATYESGFVIDKFPISRPNLTFSTLTVSNMSPEDSSIYLCSVEEGGRGEKLFFGSGTQLSVL.

The V and J genes are TRBV11-1 and TRBJ2-2; TRBD2 agrees at 9 bases. Looked up from germline, CDR1 is SGHAT and CDR2 is FQDESV (reference sequence). The CDR3 has 16 residues. After removal of 4 bases from V and 0 bases from J, the junction contained 3 bases not matched to a gene. The CDR3, as DNA: TGTGCCAGCAGCTCCCGACTAGCGGCGAACACCGGGGAGCTGTTTTTT. This sequence encodes CASSSRLAANTGELFF.

In this sample, this clone turned up a few times. Other DNA sequences in the sample encode the same CDR3. The chain recombines TRBV5-1 with TRBJ1-2; no definite D call. Germline-derived CDR1 and CDR2 are SGHRS and YFSETQ. Between the trimmed V and J ends, which lost 0 bases and 2 bases, there was a span of 5 bases. This CDR3 spans 13 amino acids. CDR3 region: CASSLDQNYGYTF. In DNA, the CDR3 is TGCGCCAGCAGCTTGGATCAGAACTATGGCTACACCTTC.

In its sample, this clone was seen a few times. The V call is TRBV29-1, the J call TRBJ2-7; D is perhaps TRBD2 (6 bases). V lost 4 bases, J lost 5 bases, and 9 bases lay in between. There are 11 residues in the CDR3. Germline CDR1 SQVTM, CDR2 ANQGSEA. CDR3 sequence: CSVGRENEQYF. The DNA for the CDR3 is TGCAGCGTTGGGAGGGAGAACGAGCAGTACTTC.

The chain links TRBV6-5 to TRBJ1-2; D not certain. The germline V gene has CDR1 MNHEY and CDR2 SVGAGI. The CDR3 has 13 amino acids. Trimming took 8 bases from V and 5 from J, leaving 15 bases between them. The CDR3 spells CASGEPGGYGYTF. The CDR3 coding sequence is TGTGCCAGCGGTGAACCGGGAGGTTATGGCTACACCTTC.

This clone appeared a few times. The V call is TRBV5-5, the J call TRBJ2-7, with TRBD2 matching over 16 bases. Germline values: CDR1 SGHKS, CDR2 YYEKEE (reference sequence). With 3 bases clipped from V and 4 bases from J, the junction kept 4 bases outside the gene matches. CDR3 size: 16 residues. The CDR3 sequence: CASSWGLAGGEYEQYF. DNA for the CDR3: TGTGCCAGCAGCTGGGGACTAGCGGGAGGGGAATACGAGCAGTACTTC.

This clone came up once. The chain joins TRBV6-1 to TRBJ1-5, with TRBD1 as a possible D gene (6 bases). The V gene's germline CDR1 is MNHNS and CDR2 SASEGT. V was clipped by 7 bases and J by 2 bases, with 12 bases between them. This CDR3 comprises 14 residues. The CDR3 region is CASTATGGNQPQHF. DNA for the CDR3: TGTGCCAGCACCGCGACAGGAGGCAATCAGCCCCAGCATTTT.